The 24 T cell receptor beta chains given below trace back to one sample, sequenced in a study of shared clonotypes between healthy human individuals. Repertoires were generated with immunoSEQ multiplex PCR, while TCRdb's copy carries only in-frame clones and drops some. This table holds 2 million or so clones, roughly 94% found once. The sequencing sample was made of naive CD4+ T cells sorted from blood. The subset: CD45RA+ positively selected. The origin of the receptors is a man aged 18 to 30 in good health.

The CDR3 DNA reads as TGTGCCAGCAGCTTAGAGTTTCAGGCCGGGGAGCTGTTTTTT. It specifies CASSLEFQAGELFF. This sequence joins TRBV7-8 and TRBJ2-2; D is unclear. V lost 1 base to trimming and J lost 6 bases, with 9 bases between them. The CDR3 covers 14 residues. Germline V gene lookup returns CDR1 SGHVS and CDR2 FQNEAQ.

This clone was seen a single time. CDR3 loop: CATSLLRVGETQYF. CDR3 in DNA: TGTGCCACCAGCCTTCTCCGGGTTGGAGAGACCCAGTACTTC. V gene TRBV15 combines with J gene TRBJ2-5; D is undetermined. The CDR3 has 14 amino acids. CDR1 LNHNV and CDR2 YYDKDF come from the germline V gene (reference sequence). The V end lost 5 bases, the J end lost 4 bases, and 14 bases lay between the germline ends.

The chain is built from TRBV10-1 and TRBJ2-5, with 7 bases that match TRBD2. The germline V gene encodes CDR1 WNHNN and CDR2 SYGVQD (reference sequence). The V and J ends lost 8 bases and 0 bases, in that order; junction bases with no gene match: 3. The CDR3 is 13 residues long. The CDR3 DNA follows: TGCGCCAGCTCGGCGGGGGACCAAGAGACCCAGTACTTC. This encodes CASSAGDQETQYF.

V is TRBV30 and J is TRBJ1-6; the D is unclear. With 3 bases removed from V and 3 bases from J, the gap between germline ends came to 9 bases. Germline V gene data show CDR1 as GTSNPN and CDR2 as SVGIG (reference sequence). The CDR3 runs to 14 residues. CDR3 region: CAWRASDYNSPLHF. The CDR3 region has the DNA TGTGCCTGGAGGGCCTCCGACTATAATTCACCCCTCCACTTT.

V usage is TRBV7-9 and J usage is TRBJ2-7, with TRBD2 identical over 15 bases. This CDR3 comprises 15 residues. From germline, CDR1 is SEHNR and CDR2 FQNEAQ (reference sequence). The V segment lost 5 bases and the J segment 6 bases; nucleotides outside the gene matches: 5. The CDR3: CASSPGLAGGTEQYF. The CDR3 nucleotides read TGTGCCAGCAGCCCAGGACTAGCGGGAGGGACCGAGCAGTACTTC.

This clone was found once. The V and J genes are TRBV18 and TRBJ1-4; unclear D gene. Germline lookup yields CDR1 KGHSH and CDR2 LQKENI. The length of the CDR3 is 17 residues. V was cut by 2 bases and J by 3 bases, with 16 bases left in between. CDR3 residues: CASSPFLPRKANEKLFF. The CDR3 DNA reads TGTGCCAGCTCACCATTCCTCCCTCGGAAGGCTAATGAAAAACTGTTTTTT.

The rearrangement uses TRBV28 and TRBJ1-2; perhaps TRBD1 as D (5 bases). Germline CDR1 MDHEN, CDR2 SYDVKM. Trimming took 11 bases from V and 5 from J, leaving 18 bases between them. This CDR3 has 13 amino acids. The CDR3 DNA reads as TGTGCCCACGCCCTCGGGCAGGGATATGGCTACACCTTC. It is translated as CAHALGQGYGYTF.

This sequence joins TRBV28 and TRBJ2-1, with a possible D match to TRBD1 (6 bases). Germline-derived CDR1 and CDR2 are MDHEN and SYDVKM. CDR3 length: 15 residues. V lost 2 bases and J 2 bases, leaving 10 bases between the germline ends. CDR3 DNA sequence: TGTGCCAGCAGTTTAGTGGGGGCCCCCTACAATGAGCAGTTCTTC. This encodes CASSLVGAPYNEQFF.

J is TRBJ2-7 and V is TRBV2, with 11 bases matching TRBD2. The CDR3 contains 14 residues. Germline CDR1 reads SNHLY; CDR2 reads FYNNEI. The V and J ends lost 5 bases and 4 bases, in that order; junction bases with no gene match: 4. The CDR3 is CASSRLAGLYEQYF. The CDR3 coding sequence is TGTGCCAGCAGTCGACTAGCGGGATTATACGAGCAGTACTTC.

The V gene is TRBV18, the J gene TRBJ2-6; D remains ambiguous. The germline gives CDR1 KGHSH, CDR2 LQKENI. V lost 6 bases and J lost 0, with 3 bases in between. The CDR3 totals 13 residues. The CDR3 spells CASSVSGANVLTF. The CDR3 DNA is TGTGCCAGCTCGGTCTCTGGGGCCAACGTCCTGACTTTC.

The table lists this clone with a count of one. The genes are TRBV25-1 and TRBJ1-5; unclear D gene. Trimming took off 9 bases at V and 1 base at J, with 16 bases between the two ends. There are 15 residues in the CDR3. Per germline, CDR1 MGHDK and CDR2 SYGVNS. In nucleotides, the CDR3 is TGTGCCAGTCTTTGGGGAGAAATGAGCAATCAGCCCCAGCATTTT. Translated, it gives CASLWGEMSNQPQHF. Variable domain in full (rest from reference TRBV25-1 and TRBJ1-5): EADIYQTPRYLVIGTGKKITLECSQTMGHDKMYWYQQDPGMELHLIHYSYGVNSTEKGDLSSESTVSRIRTEHFPLTLESARPSHTSQYLCASLWGEMSNQPQHFGDGTRLSIL.

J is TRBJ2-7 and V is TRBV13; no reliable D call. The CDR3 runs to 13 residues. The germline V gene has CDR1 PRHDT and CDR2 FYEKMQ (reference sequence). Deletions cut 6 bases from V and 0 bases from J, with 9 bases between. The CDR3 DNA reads TGTGCCAGCAGGGGAACTATCTCCTACGAGCAGTACTTC. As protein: CASRGTISYEQYF.

For the CDR3, the DNA is TGTGCCAGCAGCTTATCCGGGGCCTACAATGAGCAGTTCTTC. Translated, it gives CASSLSGAYNEQFF. The chain links TRBV11-3 to TRBJ2-1, with D tentatively TRBD2 (5 bases). This CDR3 is 14 amino acids long. Germline V gene data show CDR1 as SGHNT and CDR2 as YENEEA. The V and J ends lost 2 bases and 2 bases respectively, with 7 bases between them.

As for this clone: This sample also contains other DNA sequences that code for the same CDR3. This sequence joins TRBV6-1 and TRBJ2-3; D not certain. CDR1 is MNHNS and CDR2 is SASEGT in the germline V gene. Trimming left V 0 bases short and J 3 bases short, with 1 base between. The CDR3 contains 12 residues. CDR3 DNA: TGTGCCAGCAGTGAAGCAACAGATACGCAGTATTTT. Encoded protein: CASSEATDTQYF.

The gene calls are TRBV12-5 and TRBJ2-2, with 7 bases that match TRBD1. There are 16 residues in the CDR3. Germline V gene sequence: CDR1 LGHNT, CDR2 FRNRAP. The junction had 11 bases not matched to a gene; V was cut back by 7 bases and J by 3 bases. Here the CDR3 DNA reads TGTGCTAGTGTCTGGGCCACAGGGGCCGACACCGGGGAGCTGTTTTTT. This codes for CASVWATGADTGELFF.

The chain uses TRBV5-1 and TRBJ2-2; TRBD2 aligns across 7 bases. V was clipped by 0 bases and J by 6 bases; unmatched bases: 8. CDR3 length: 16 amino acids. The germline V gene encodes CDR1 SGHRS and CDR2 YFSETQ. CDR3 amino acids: CASSLEGLGTAGELFF. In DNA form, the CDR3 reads TGCGCCAGCAGCTTGGAAGGACTAGGGACGGCCGGGGAGCTGTTTTTT.

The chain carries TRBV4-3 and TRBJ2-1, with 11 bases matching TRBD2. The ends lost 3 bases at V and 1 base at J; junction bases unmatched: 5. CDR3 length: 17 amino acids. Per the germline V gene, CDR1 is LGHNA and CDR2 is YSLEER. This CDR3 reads CASSQGTSGESYNEQFF. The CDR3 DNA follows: TGCGCCAGCAGCCAGGGGACTAGCGGTGAATCCTACAATGAGCAGTTCTTC.

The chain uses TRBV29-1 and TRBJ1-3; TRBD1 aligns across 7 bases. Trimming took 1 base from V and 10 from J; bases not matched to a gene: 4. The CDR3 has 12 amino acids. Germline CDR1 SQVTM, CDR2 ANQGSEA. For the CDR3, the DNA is TGCAGCGTTGAAGGTACAGGGGCAACCATATATTTT. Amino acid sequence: CSVEGTGATIYF.

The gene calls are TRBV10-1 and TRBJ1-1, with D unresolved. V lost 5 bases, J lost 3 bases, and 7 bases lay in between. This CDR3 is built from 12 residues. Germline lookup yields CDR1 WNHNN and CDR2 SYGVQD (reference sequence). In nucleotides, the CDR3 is TGCGCCAGCAGTTACGGGGACACTGAAGCTTTCTTT. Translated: CASSYGDTEAFF.

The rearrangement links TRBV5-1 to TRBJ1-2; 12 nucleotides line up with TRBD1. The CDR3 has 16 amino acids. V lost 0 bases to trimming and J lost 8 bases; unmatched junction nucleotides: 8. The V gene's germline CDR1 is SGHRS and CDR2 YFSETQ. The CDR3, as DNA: TGCGCCAGCAGCTTGGCCGGGACAGGGGGCGCGAAGGGCTACACCTTC. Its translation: CASSLAGTGGAKGYTF. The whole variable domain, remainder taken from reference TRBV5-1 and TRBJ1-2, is KAGVTQTPRYLIKTRGQQVTLSCSPISGHRSVSWYQQTPGQGLQFLFEYFSETQRNKGNFPGRFSGRQFSNSRSEMNVSTLELGDSALYLCASSLAGTGGAKGYTFGSGTRLTVV.

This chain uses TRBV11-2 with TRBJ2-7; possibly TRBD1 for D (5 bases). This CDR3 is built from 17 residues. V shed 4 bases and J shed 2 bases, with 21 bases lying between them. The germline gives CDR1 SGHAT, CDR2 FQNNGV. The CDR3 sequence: CASSSPEGNRFTYEQYF. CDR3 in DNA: TGTGCCAGCAGCTCCCCTGAAGGGAACAGGTTTACCTACGAGCAGTACTTC.

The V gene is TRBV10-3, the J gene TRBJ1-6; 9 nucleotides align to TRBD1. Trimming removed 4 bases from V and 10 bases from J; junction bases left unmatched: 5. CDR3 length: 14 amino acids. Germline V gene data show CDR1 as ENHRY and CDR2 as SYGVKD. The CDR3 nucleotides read TGTGCCATCAGTGTGGGACAGGGTGAATCACCCCTCCACTTT. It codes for CAISVGQGESPLHF.

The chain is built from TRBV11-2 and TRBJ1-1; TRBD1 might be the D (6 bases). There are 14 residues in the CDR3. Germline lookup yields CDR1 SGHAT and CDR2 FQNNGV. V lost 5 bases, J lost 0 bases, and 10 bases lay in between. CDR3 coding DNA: TGTGCCAGCAGCAAGGACAGACTGAACACTGAAGCTTTCTTT. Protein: CASSKDRLNTEAFF.

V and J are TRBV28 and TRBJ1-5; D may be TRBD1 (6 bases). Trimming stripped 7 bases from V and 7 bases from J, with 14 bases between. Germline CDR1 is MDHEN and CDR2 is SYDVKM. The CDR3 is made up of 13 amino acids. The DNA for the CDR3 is TGTGCCAGCACCGTACAGGGACGGCAGCCCCAGCATTTT. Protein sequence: CASTVQGRQPQHF.